The 10 T cell receptor beta chains given below trace back to one sample, sequenced in a study of cytomegalovirus exposure and HLA in healthy donors. Only in-frame clones appear in the TCRdb table, and some are missing; sequencing was by immunoSEQ multiplex PCR. The data show about 250,000 clones, approximately 84% seen once. Sequenced material: PBMCs. These receptors were collected from a man aged 18 to 30 in good health and CMV-seropositive.

This clone was observed a single time. The chain uses TRBV19 and TRBJ2-1, with D tentatively TRBD1 or TRBD2 (5 bases each). Trimming left V 2 bases short and J 8 bases short, with 13 bases between. The CDR3 covers 14 residues. Germline CDR1 and CDR2: LNHDA and SQIVND (reference sequence). CDR3 amino acids: CASSIRELGDEQFF. CDR3 DNA sequence: TGTGCCAGTAGTATACGCGAACTAGGGGATGAGCAGTTCTTC.

This clone occurred once. The chain links TRBV4-1 to TRBJ2-7, with 8 positions matching TRBD2. CDR3 length: 15 residues. With V trimmed by 2 bases and J by 2 bases, 5 bases remained unmatched. Germline values: CDR1 MGHRA, CDR2 YSYEKL. CDR3 DNA sequence: TGCGCCAGCAGCCAATGGACCGGGGGGGCCTACGAGCAGTACTTC. It encodes CASSQWTGGAYEQYF.

V is TRBV7-8 and J is TRBJ1-5; D unclear. The V and J ends lost 1 base and 6 bases respectively, with 7 bases between them. In germline, CDR1 is SGHVS, CDR2 FQNEAQ. The CDR3 spans 13 residues. In DNA form, the CDR3 reads TGTGCCAGCAGCTTAGATAAGGCTCAGCCCCAGCATTTT. It codes for CASSLDKAQPQHF.

This chain joins TRBV7-9 and TRBJ1-1, with D uncertain. Germline CDR1 is SEHNR and CDR2 is FQNEAQ (reference sequence). Trimming stripped 5 bases from V and 1 base from J, with 14 bases between. The CDR3 consists of 15 residues. The CDR3 protein is CASSPTMAENTEAFF. For the CDR3, the DNA is TGTGCCAGCAGCCCCACGATGGCAGAGAACACTGAAGCTTTCTTT.

The chain joins TRBV2 to TRBJ2-1; TRBD2 aligns across 9 bases. The CDR3 is 15 residues long. CDR1 and CDR2 (germline): SNHLY, FYNNEI. The J segment lost 5 bases and the V segment lost 2 bases, leaving 4 bases of the junction unmatched. The CDR3: CASSERLAGNNEQFF. The CDR3 DNA follows: TGTGCCAGCAGTGAACGGCTAGCGGGGAACAATGAGCAGTTCTTC.

This clone was seen a handful of times. The chain links TRBV19 to TRBJ2-7; unclear D gene. Germline V CDR1 and CDR2: LNHDA, SQIVND (reference sequence). The CDR3 has 15 residues. The V end was cut by 7 bases, the J end by 1 base, with 17 bases between. The CDR3, as DNA: TGTGCCAGTATGACGGACCGCGGTGGGTCCTACGAGCAGTACTTC. Encoded protein: CASMTDRGGSYEQYF.

V is TRBV5-4 and J is TRBJ2-7, with 7 bases identical to TRBD1. The V segment lost 4 bases and the J segment 0 bases; nucleotides outside the gene matches: 7. Germline loops: CDR1 SGHNT, CDR2 YYREEE (reference sequence). The CDR3 is made up of 15 amino acids. The CDR3 spells CASSQDRRSSYEQYF. The CDR3, as DNA: TGTGCCAGCAGCCAGGACAGGCGTAGCTCCTACGAGCAGTACTTC.

This clone was observed once. The rearrangement joins TRBV6-1 to TRBJ1-5; 10 positions match TRBD1. The J segment lost 2 bases and the V segment lost 11 bases, leaving 6 bases of the junction unmatched. There are 14 residues in the CDR3. The germline CDR1 and CDR2 sequences are MNHNS and SASEGT. CDR3 protein: CASRGTGGNQPQHF. The CDR3 DNA reads as TGTGCCTCTCGCGGGACAGGGGGCAATCAGCCCCAGCATTTT.

This clone was seen once. This chain joins TRBV27 and TRBJ2-3; 14 nucleotides match TRBD2. With 8 bases clipped from V and 1 base from J, the junction kept 5 bases outside the gene matches. The germline V gene encodes CDR1 MNHEY and CDR2 SMNVEV (reference sequence). The CDR3 is made up of 16 amino acids. The CDR3 nucleotides read TGTGCCAGCGGGACTAGCGGGAGAACTGGCACAGATACGCAGTATTTT. Its translation is CASGTSGRTGTDTQYF.

This clone was counted between two and nine times. The chain uses TRBV11-2 and TRBJ2-7; TRBD1 matches at 10 bases. Germline V gene sequence: CDR1 SGHAT, CDR2 FQNNGV. The CDR3 has 16 amino acids. The junction had 6 bases not matched to a gene; V was cut back by 0 bases and J by 4 bases. This chain's CDR3 is CASSLDVGDRGYEQYF. The CDR3, as DNA: TGTGCCAGCAGCTTAGATGTCGGGGACAGGGGTTACGAGCAGTACTTC. The whole variable domain, filled in from reference TRBV11-2 and TRBJ2-7, reads EAGVAQSPRYKIIEKRQSVAFWCNPISGHATLYWYQQILGQGPKLLIQFQNNGVVDDSQLPKDRFSAERLKGVDSTLKIQPAKLEDSAVYLCASSLDVGDRGYEQYFGPGTRLTVT.